This is a list of T cell receptor beta chains from one sample in a study of T-cell reconstitution after alpha-beta-depleted transplantation in children. Using its own MiXCR run on the PCR reads, TCRdb lists one record per CDR3 protein. This repertoire shows fewer than 250,000 distinct CDR3 sequences, 6.5% to 10% found once; its top ten account for 6% to 7%. The sequencing here drew on PBMCs, mostly from graft donor cells, taken 180 days after TCRalphabeta/CD19-depleted stem cell transplant. Source of these receptors: a male patient aged 10 to 17 who had a stem cell transplant for acute lymphoblastic leukemia, so the T cells may come from the graft donor. Both conserved end residues are part of each CDR3. The order of the fields is CDR3 DNA, CDR3 protein, D gene, V gene, clone size, J gene. D genes are given only for firm matches. Size is stated for part of the rows, as once, few or many counts, or as a class when the clone is expanded.

TGTGCCAGCAGCTTCGTGACTAGCGGGAGTTACGAGCAGTACTTC	CASSFVTSGSYEQYF	TRBD2	TRBV7-8	-	TRBJ2-7
TGTGCCAGCAGCGTATTAGGGACTAGCGGGGGGGATGAGCAGTTCTTC	CASSVLGTSGGDEQFF	TRBD2	TRBV9	many	TRBJ2-1
TGTGCCAGCAGCTTAGGCCCTTTTCCTGGGTGGGATCTGGGCCTCTCCCCACGCACCGGGGAGCTGTTTTTT	CASSLGPFPGWDLGLSPRTGELFF	-	TRBV13	many	TRBJ2-2
TGTGCCAGCAGTGGACTAGCGGGAGCGAGCTCCTACAATGAGCAGTTCTTC	CASSGLAGASSYNEQFF	TRBD2	TRBV7-2	many	TRBJ2-1
TGTGCCAGCAGCCCTCAACAGGGAACAGAGACCCAGTACTTC	CASSPQQGTETQYF	-	TRBV7-8	many	TRBJ2-5
TGTGCCAGCAGCGTCGGGAATATGGTAGAGACCCAGTACTTC	CASSVGNMVETQYF	-	TRBV9	many	TRBJ2-5
TGTGCCAGCAGCCAAGATCACCCTAGCACAGATACGCAGTATTTT	CASSQDHPSTDTQYF	-	TRBV4-2	many	TRBJ2-3
TGTGCCAGCAGCTTGGTGGGGGGAGCGGAGCTGTTTTTT	CASSLVGGAELFF	-	TRBV5-6	many	TRBJ2-2
TGTGCCAGCAGACGGACCTTCTACGAGCAGTACTTC	CASRRTFYEQYF	-	TRBV6-5	many	TRBJ2-7
TGTGCCAGCAGCCCTCAAGGAGGGGGCGCCGCGCAGTACTTC	CASSPQGGGAAQYF	-	TRBV7-3	-	TRBJ2-7
TGTGCCAGCAGCCAAGAGCGGGGGGAAAGCACAGATACGCAGTATTTT	CASSQERGESTDTQYF	TRBD2	TRBV3-1	many	TRBJ2-3
TGTGCCAGCAGCCAGACGGGGGGCAGCACAGATACGCAGTATTTT	CASSQTGGSTDTQYF	-	TRBV7-9	many	TRBJ2-3
TGTGCCAGCGCGCCCTCTGGAAACACCATATATTTT	CASAPSGNTIYF	-	TRBV12-3/TRBV12-4	many	TRBJ1-3
TGTGCCAGCAGTGAGGTCCCTTCGGGGACCCAGTACTTC	CASSEVPSGTQYF	-	TRBV6-4	many	TRBJ2-5
TGTGCCATCAGGGAACAGCTCGGCTCCTACAATGAGCAGTTCTTC	CAIREQLGSYNEQFF	-	TRBV10-3	many	TRBJ2-1
TGTGCCAGCAGCTTTCCCAGGGTTTCGCCCTATGGCTACACCTTC	CASSFPRVSPYGYTF	-	TRBV11-2	many	TRBJ1-2
TGTGCCAGCAGTTACGGGGGGGCCAGCAATCAGCCCCAGCATTTT	CASSYGGASNQPQHF	-	TRBV6-5	many	TRBJ1-5
TGCAGCGTTCGGCCGATATACCAAGAGACCCAGTACTTC	CSVRPIYQETQYF	-	TRBV29-1	many	TRBJ2-5
TGCAGTGCTAGGCGGACGGGGGGAAACACCATATATTTT	CSARRTGGNTIYF	-	TRBV20-1	many	TRBJ1-3
TGTGCCAGCAGCTTTCTACAGGGTGGAGAGACCCAGTACTTC	CASSFLQGGETQYF	-	TRBV5-6	many	TRBJ2-5
TGTGCCAGCAGTCGACCCCGGGGCGGGGGAATAGATACGCAGTATTTT	CASSRPRGGGIDTQYF	TRBD2	TRBV25-1	many	TRBJ2-3
TGTGCCAGCAGCCATAGTTTAGGTGAGACCCAGTACTTC	CASSHSLGETQYF	-	TRBV7-9	many	TRBJ2-5
TGTGCCAGCAACCTCGCGGGAGCGGGGGGCAGAGATACGCAGTATTTT	CASNLAGAGGRDTQYF	TRBD2	TRBV7-9	few	TRBJ2-3
TGTGCCAGCAGCTTCTTGGGGACCCCACGCACAGATACGCAGTATTTT	CASSFLGTPRTDTQYF	-	TRBV3-1	many	TRBJ2-3
TGTGCCAGCAGTTCAGCGGTTCCCTTCACAGATACGCAGTATTTT	CASSSAVPFTDTQYF	-	TRBV12-3/TRBV12-4	many	TRBJ2-3
TGTGCCAGCAGCCAAGGGCAGGGGATCTACGAGCAGTACTTC	CASSQGQGIYEQYF	-	TRBV3-1	few	TRBJ2-7
TGTGCCAGCTCACCTACAAACGGCGAAATTAACTATGGCTACACCTTC	CASSPTNGEINYGYTF	-	TRBV18	many	TRBJ1-2
TGCAGTGCCCCAACGGGGGGGAATCAGCCCCAGCATTTT	CSAPTGGNQPQHF	-	TRBV20-1	many	TRBJ1-5
TGTGCCAGCAGCCCGGACGGAGGCGGGAGAGGCTACACCTTC	CASSPDGGGRGYTF	-	TRBV7-9	many	TRBJ1-2
TGTGCCAGCAGCTCACGAGGTGAGCAGTTCTTC	CASSSRGEQFF	-	TRBV7-9	many	TRBJ2-1
TGCAGTGCCCCCCTGGTGGGCAGGGGAAATTCACCCCTCCACTTT	CSAPLVGRGNSPLHF	-	TRBV20-1	many	TRBJ1-6
TGCAGTGCTAGGGGACAACCTTACACTGAAGCTTTCTTT	CSARGQPYTEAFF	-	TRBV20-1	many	TRBJ1-1
TGCAGCGTACGAACGGCTGGAAGCTCCTATAATTCACCCCTCCACTTT	CSVRTAGSSYNSPLHF	-	TRBV29-1	many	TRBJ1-6
TGTGCCAGCGGCCGTTTGGGAGAGCCCCAGCATTTT	CASGRLGEPQHF	-	TRBV28	many	TRBJ1-5
TGCAGTGCTTCGGGACAGGGGGCTCGTAAGCCAGCTTTCTTT	CSASGQGARKPAFF	TRBD1	TRBV20-1	many	TRBJ1-1
TGTGCCATCAGTCGACAGGGAAGCACAGATACGCAGTATTTT	CAISRQGSTDTQYF	TRBD1	TRBV10-3	many	TRBJ2-3
TGTGCCAGCAGCTTAGGGCTTGGGCAGGGCACTGAAGCTTTCTTT	CASSLGLGQGTEAFF	-	TRBV11-2	many	TRBJ1-1
TGTGCCAGCAGTTTAGGTGGAAACACCATATATTTT	CASSLGGNTIYF	-	TRBV12-3/TRBV12-4	many	TRBJ1-3
TGCAGTGCGGGGACTAGTAGATTGTTGCTGGAGACCCAGTACTTC	CSAGTSRLLLETQYF	TRBD2	TRBV20-1	many	TRBJ2-5
TGCGCCAGCAGCTTGGGGGACAGGGTCTACGAGCAGTACTTC	CASSLGDRVYEQYF	TRBD1	TRBV5-1	many	TRBJ2-7
TGTGCCATCAGTAAGAAAGGGGGACCGACCTACAATGAGCAGTTCTTC	CAISKKGGPTYNEQFF	-	TRBV10-3	many	TRBJ2-1
TGTGCCAGAGCACCTTTAGCGGGGGGCTCCTACAATGAGCAGTTCTTC	CARAPLAGGSYNEQFF	TRBD2	TRBV7-2	many	TRBJ2-1
TGTGCCAGTAGTATGCTAGCGGGGAACTCCTACGAGCAGTACTTC	CASSMLAGNSYEQYF	TRBD2	TRBV19	-	TRBJ2-7
TGTGCCAGCAGCAGACAGCCTTATTTCTCTGGGGCCAACGTCCTGACTTTC	CASSRQPYFSGANVLTF	-	TRBV12-3/TRBV12-4	many	TRBJ2-6
TGCAGTGCTAGGCACAGGGTATCGGGGGAGCTGTTTTTT	CSARHRVSGELFF	-	TRBV20-1	many	TRBJ2-2